The 3 T cell receptor beta chains below were found in one sample sequenced in a study of T cell responses to AZD1222 COVID-19 vaccine. Some clones are missing from TCRdb's copy, which holds only in-frame ones; the method was immunoSEQ multiplex PCR. In the table there are around 99,000 clones, approximately 90% of which are singletons. The sample in question was peripheral blood, obtained on day 0 of AZD1222 vaccination. The receptors were sampled from an adult in good health.

Comments on this clone: The same CDR3 also results from other DNA sequences found in this sample. The chain links TRBV7-2 to TRBJ2-3; no definite D call. This CDR3 comprises 13 residues. Germline-derived CDR1 and CDR2 are SGHTA and FQGNSA. Between the trimmed V and J ends, which lost 1 base and 2 bases, there was a span of 4 bases. The CDR3 region is CASSLENTDTQYF. CDR3 sequence (DNA): TGTGCCAGCAGCTTAGAAAACACAGATACGCAGTATTTT.

The chain recombines TRBV7-2 with TRBJ1-1; D possibly corresponds to TRBD1 (5 bases). The CDR3 covers 16 residues. Germline V lookup: CDR1 SGHTA, CDR2 FQGNSA. V was pared by 3 bases and J by 2 bases, with 16 bases between. CDR3 protein: CASSLVSVGANTEAFF. CDR3 in DNA: TGTGCCAGCAGCTTGGTGAGTGTCGGGGCCAACACTGAAGCTTTCTTT.

J is TRBJ1-2 and V is TRBV7-2; D is uncertain. V was shortened by 1 base and J by 4 bases, with 7 bases between the two germline ends. Germline values: CDR1 SGHTA, CDR2 FQGNSA. This CDR3 has 13 residues. The CDR3 here is CASSLVPLYGYTF. As DNA, the CDR3 is TGTGCCAGCAGCTTAGTCCCCCTCTATGGCTACACCTTC.